This T cell receptor (beta chain) originates from a study of PD-1 blockade in classical Hodgkin lymphoma (dated by TCRdb to 2020 to 2021). With regard to the full study: Nivolumab dosing was 3 mg/kg intravenously every 2 weeks, continuing until either disease progression or unacceptable toxicity. The study used CyTOF and TCR beta sequencing to define a peripheral blood immune signature of response to PD-1 blockade in classical Hodgkin lymphoma. What the authors observed across the whole study: Baseline diversity similar to that of newly diagnosed patients was observed in trial patients achieving complete response, whereas significantly lower diversity was observed in partial responders and progressors. By C4D1, a significant rise was seen in CD4+ TCR diversity but not in CD8+ TCR diversity (p=0.0027 vs p=0.16), and the rise was most apparent among complete responders (p=0.02). Diversity was lower in patients who began nivolumab less than 1 year after ASCT, so these patients were left out of later analyses to avoid confounding by immune reconstitution. Only a single clinical trial cohort was studied, and what caused the repertoire differences, possibly disease activity or prior therapy, remained undefined. Baseline TCR diversity was reported to be lower in newly diagnosed patients than in healthy donors and to be lower still in relapsed/refractory patients.

Interpreted using the paper, the time point label stands for: cycle 4 day 1 (C4D1), after less than 7 weeks of nivolumab. Every trial patient had relapsed following autologous stem cell transplantation, and prior brentuximab vedotin exposure was what differed among cohorts A, B and C. The trial cohort was composed of 56 patients with relapsed/refractory classical Hodgkin lymphoma, for whom complete response, partial response or progressive disease was recorded as best overall response. In the multi-cohort phase II CheckMate 205 trial, trial patients received single-agent nivolumab. Best overall response was determined by an independent review committee according to the 2007 International Working Group response criteria. Trial PBMCs were collected immediately before nivolumab initiation (C1D1) and during therapy at cycle 2 day 1 and cycle 4 day 1. Peripheral blood was collected in 8 mL Vacutainer Cell Preparation Tubes, from which PBMCs were isolated by centrifugation and then cryopreserved.

The Qiagen DNeasy kit was used to extract genomic DNA both from unsorted PBMCs and from the negatively selected CD4+ and CD8+ fractions. TCR beta CDR3 regions were amplified by immunoSEQ multiplex PCR using primers annealing to V and J segments. A synthetic immune receptor repertoire was used to minimize amplification bias, and remaining bias was computationally removed after sequencing. Per the original workflow: Custom Python scripts were used to quantify repertoire diversity as the Shannon entropy index. Unsorted, CD4+ and CD8+ repertoires were analyzed separately, except for combined analyses in which CD4+ and CD8+ sequences were merged in silico. A clone counted as expanded when the clone's frequency after treatment rose at least 2-fold relative to C1D1, and clones undetected at baseline were given a pseudocount of 0.5. Singleton clones were defined as clones with 0 or 1 copy at C1D1, and non-singleton clones were defined as clones with 2 or more copies. Clones expanded in unsorted samples were annotated as CD4+, CD8+ or unknown by matching protein sequences in sorted samples from the same patient. Diversity changes from C1D1 to C4D1 were tested in paired samples using Wilcoxon tests. The immuneACCESS repertoire file appears here via TCRdb, limited to in-frame rearrangements. These files lack a portion of the clones; in checked studies, under half of the deficit traces to unresolved V genes, and the cause of the others is not known. D and trimming were read from the DNA, whereas the V and J calls and clone size are those reported in that table. The sample table records approximately 84,000 clones; approximately 86% of these occur just once. The ten largest clonotypes hold 17% of the sample.

The germline V gene yields SGHVS for CDR1 and FQNEAQ for CDR2. Trimming removed 0 bases from V and 3 bases from J, leaving 8 bases between the germline ends. Taken from cysteine to phenylalanine, the CDR3 has 14 residues. The kept DNA is CDR3 alone, 42 bases in frame from the first base. Points on this clone: The target of this receptor is not known. One base away there is no much larger clone; base qualities are not given.

The receptor was derived from a human donor with classical Hodgkin lymphoma. The rearrangement combines TRBV7-8 with TRBJ1-2; the D gene cannot be resolved reliably. Sequencing used peripheral blood mononuclear cells (PBMCs), obtained before the fourth cycle of nivolumab. CDR3 protein: CASSLALTDYGYTF. The nucleotide sequence is given as TGTGCCAGCAGCTTAGCGCTCACAGACTATGGCTACACCTTC.